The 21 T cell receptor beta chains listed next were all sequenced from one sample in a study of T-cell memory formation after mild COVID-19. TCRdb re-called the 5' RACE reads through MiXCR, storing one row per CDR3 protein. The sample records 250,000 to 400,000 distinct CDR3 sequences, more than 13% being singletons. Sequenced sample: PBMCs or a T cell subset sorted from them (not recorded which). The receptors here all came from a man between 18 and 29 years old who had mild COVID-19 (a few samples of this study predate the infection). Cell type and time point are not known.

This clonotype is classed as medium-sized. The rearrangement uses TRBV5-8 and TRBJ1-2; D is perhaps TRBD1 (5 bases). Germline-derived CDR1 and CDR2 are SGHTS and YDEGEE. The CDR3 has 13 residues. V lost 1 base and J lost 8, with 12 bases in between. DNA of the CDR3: TGTGCCAGCAGCTTGTACGCAGGGCCAGGCTACACCTTC. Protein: CASSLYAGPGYTF.

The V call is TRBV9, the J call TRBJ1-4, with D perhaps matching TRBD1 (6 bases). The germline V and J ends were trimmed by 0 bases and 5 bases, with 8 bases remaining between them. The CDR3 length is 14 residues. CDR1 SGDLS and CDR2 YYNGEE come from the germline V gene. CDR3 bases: TGTGCCAGCAGCGTAGTGGGGACAAATGAAAAACTGTTTTTT. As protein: CASSVVGTNEKLFF.

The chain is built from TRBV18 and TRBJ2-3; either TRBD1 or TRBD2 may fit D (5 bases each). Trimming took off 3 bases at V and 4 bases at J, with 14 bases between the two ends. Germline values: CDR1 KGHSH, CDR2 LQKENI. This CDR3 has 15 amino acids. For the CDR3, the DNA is TGTGCCAGCTCACCGAACACCGGGACCCCAGATACGCAGTATTTT. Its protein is CASSPNTGTPDTQYF.

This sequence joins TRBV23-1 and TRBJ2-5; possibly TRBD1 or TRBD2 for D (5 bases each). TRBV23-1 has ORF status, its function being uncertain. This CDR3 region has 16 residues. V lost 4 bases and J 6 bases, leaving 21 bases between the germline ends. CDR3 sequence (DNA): TGCGCCAGCAGTCGTGTGACCGGGACGACACACAAGACCCAGTACTTC. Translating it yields CASSRVTGTTHKTQYF.

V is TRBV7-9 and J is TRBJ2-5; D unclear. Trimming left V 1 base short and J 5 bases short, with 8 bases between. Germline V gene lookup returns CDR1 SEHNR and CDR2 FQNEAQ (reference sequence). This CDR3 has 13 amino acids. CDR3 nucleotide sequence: TGTGCCAGCAGCTTAGATGTCCTGGAGACCCAGTACTTC. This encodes CASSLDVLETQYF.

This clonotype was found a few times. Written as DNA, the CDR3 is TGCGCCAGCAGCCAAGAAGCGGGAACAATTTATTACAATGAGCAGTTCTTC. Amino acids: CASSQEAGTIYYNEQFF. The V gene is TRBV4-3, the J gene TRBJ2-1; 7 nucleotides agree with TRBD2. CDR3 length: 17 residues. Germline assignment: CDR1 LGHNA and CDR2 YSLEER. With 0 bases clipped from V and 4 bases from J, the junction kept 9 bases outside the gene matches.

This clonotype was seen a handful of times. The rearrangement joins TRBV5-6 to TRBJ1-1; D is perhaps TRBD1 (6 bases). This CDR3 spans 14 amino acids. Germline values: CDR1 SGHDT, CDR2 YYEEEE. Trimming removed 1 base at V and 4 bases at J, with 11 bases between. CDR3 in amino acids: CASSLYRVGTEAFF. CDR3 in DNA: TGTGCCAGCAGCTTGTACAGGGTAGGCACTGAAGCTTTCTTT.

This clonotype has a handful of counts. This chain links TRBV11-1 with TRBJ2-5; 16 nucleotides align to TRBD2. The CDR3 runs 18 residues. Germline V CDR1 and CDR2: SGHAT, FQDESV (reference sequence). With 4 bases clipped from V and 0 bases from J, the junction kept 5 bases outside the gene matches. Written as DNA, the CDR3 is TGTGCCAGCAGCTCGGGACTAGCGGGGGGGAAGTACCAAGAGACCCAGTACTTC. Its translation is CASSSGLAGGKYQETQYF.

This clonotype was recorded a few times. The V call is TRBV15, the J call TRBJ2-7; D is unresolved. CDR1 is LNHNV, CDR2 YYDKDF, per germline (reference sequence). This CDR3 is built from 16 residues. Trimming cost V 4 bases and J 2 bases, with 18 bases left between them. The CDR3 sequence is CATSTRPSKRPYEQYV. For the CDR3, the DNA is TGTGCCACCAGCACCAGACCTTCGAAGCGCCCCTACGAGCAGTACGTC.

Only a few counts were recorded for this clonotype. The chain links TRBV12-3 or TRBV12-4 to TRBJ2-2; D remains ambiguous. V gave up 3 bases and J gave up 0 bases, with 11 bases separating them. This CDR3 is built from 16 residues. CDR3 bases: TGTGCCAGCAGTTTCAGGCACCCCGCGAACACCGGGGAGCTGTTTTTT. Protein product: CASSFRHPANTGELFF.

CDR3 bases: TGCGCCAGCAGCCAAGATTGGACAGGGCTATTACACGAGCAGTACGTC. Amino acids: CASSQDWTGLLHEQYV. This chain connects TRBV4-1 to TRBJ2-7; TRBD1 aligns across 8 bases. V shed 0 bases, J shed 5 bases, and the junction held 9 bases outside the gene matches. The CDR3 covers 16 residues. In germline, CDR1 is MGHRA, CDR2 YSYEKL.

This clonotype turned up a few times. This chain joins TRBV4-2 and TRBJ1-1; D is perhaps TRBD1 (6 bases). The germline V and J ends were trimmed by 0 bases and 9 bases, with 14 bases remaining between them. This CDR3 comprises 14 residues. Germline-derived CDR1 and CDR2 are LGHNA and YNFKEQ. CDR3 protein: CASSQDYREVKAFF. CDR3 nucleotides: TGTGCCAGCAGCCAAGATTACAGGGAGGTTAAAGCTTTCTTT.

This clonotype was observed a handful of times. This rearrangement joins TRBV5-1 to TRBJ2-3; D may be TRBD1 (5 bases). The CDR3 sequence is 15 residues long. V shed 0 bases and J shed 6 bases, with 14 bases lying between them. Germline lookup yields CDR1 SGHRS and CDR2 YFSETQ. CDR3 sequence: CASSLAPQARDTQYF. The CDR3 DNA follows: TGCGCCAGCAGCTTGGCCCCACAGGCCCGGGATACGCAGTATTTT.

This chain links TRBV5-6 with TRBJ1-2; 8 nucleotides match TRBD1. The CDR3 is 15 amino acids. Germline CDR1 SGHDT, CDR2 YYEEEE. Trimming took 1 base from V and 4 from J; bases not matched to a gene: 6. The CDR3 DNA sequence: TGTGCCAGCAGCTTGCCAGGACAGGGCACCTATGGCTACACCTTC. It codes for CASSLPGQGTYGYTF.

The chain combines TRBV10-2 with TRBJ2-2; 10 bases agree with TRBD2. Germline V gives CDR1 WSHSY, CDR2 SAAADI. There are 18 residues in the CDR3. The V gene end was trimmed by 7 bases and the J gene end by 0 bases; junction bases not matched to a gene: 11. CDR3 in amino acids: CASMSGASGGANTGELFF. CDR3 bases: TGCGCCAGCATGAGTGGGGCTAGCGGGGGAGCGAACACCGGGGAGCTGTTTTTT.

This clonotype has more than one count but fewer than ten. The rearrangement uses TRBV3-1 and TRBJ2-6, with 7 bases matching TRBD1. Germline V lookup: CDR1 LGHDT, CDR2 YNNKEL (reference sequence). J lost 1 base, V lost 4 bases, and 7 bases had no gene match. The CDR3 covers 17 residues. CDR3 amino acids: CASSLSRDSSGANVLTF. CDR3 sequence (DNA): TGTGCCAGCAGCCTGTCCCGGGACAGTTCTGGGGCCAACGTCCTGACTTTC. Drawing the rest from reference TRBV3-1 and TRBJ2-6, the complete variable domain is DTAVSQTPKYLVTQMGNDKSIKCEQNLGHDTMYWYKQDSKKFLKIMFSYNNKELIINETVPNRFSPKSPDKAHLNLHINSLELGDSAVYFCASSLSRDSSGANVLTFGAGSRLTVL.

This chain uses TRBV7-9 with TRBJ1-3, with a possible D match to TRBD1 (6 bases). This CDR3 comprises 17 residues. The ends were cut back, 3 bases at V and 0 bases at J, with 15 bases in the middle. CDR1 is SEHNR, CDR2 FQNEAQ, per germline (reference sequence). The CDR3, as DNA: TGTGCCAGCAGCTTCTCCCGGGGGCATAGCTCTGGAAACACCATATATTTT. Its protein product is CASSFSRGHSSGNTIYF.

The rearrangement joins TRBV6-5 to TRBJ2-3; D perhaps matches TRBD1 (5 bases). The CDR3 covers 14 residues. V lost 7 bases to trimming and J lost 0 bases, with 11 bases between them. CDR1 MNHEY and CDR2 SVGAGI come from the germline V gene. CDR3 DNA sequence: TGTGCCAGCAATACAGGTTTTAGCACAGATACGCAGTATTTT. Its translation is CASNTGFSTDTQYF.

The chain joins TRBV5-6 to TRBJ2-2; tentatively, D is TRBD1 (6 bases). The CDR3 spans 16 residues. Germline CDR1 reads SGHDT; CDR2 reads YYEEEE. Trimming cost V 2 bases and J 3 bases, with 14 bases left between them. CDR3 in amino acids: CASSLGRGPYTGELFF. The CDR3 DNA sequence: TGTGCCAGCAGCTTAGGCAGGGGCCCGTACACCGGGGAGCTGTTTTTT.

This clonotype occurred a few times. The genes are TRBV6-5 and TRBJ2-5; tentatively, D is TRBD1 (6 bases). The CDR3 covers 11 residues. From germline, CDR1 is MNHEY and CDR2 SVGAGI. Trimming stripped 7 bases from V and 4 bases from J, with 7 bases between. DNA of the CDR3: TGTGCCAGCATAGGGGGAGAGACCCAGTACTTC. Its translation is CASIGGETQYF.

The CDR3 DNA is TGTGCCAGCAGTTGGCTAGGGGTAAGCAATCAGCCCCAGCATTTT. Amino acids: CASSWLGVSNQPQHF. The genes are TRBV12-3 or TRBV12-4 and TRBJ1-5, with D perhaps matching TRBD1 (5 bases). V was pared by 4 bases and J by 1 base, with 11 bases between. The CDR3 contains 15 residues.